This TCR beta chain was sequenced for a study of cytomegalovirus exposure and HLA in healthy donors. Whole-study results and caveats: Among TCR beta chains of equal frequency, HLA-associated ones were more clonally expanded in a later analysis. What a later analysis showed was that several of the most significant clusters appeared linked to common viral pathogens. There were around 160 TCR beta chains listed as cytomegalovirus-associated. Per a later analysis, under 20,000 TCR beta sequences showed association with HLA alleles at 0.05 false discovery rate.

PCR primers comprised 60 Vbeta and 13 Jbeta primers. Sequencing used immunoSEQ multiplex PCR; TCRdb keeps in-frame clones, though not all of them. This table has around 150,000 clones, roughly 82% appearing once. In germline, CDR1 is SGHAT, CDR2 FQNNGV. This CDR3 is 14 amino acids long. Points on this clone: The antigen remains unidentified.

The sample consisted of PBMCs. This receptor was identified in a man aged 30-40 years in good health and CMV-seropositive. V is TRBV11-2 and J is TRBJ2-5; D is perhaps TRBD2 (5 bases). The J call may be faulty, since TRBJ2-7 better matches the DNA end. CDR3 residues: CASSLRTGTYEQYF. For the CDR3, the DNA is TGTGCCAGCAGCCTCCGGACTGGAACCTACGAGCAGTACTTC.